This TCR beta chain was found in a study of CD8 T cells in ankylosing spondylitis. Study observations and caveats: Matched synovial fluid from ankylosing spondylitis patients was reported to be enriched for disease-linked clones. Roughly 8 highly homologous variants made up a TCR beta motif, and this motif appeared characteristic of ankylosing spondylitis blood. Researchers report that disease-linked clones proved CD8+ and relatively rare in peripheral blood. Prior literature has documented some motif variants in synovial fluid and blood from reactive arthritis.

This CDR3 region has 15 residues. V was clipped by 3 bases and J by 7 bases; unmatched bases: 9. This clonotype has more than one count but fewer than ten. The antigen remains undetermined. It was by quantitative 5'-RACE with molecular barcodes that TCR beta libraries were made. TCRdb re-derived calls from the 5' RACE reads in MiXCR, one entry per CDR3 protein. The sample contains hundreds of thousands of distinct CDR3 sequences, under 20% of which appear only once. The V and J genes are TRBV12-3 or TRBV12-4 and TRBJ1-5, with 7 bases aligning to TRBD1. The sequenced sample was blood, either unsorted or a sorted T cell fraction (not recorded which). This TCR was recovered from a male donor with ankylosing spondylitis. The DNA for the CDR3 is TGTGCCAGCAGTTTCGGGGACAGCGGGGGGCAGCCCCAGCATTTT. This sequence encodes CASSFGDSGGQPQHF.